Shown below are 26 T cell receptor beta chains from a single sample sequenced in a study of T cells in localized non-small cell lung cancer. Clones were sequenced by immunoSEQ multiplex PCR, and TCRdb holds only the in-frame ones, with some missing. This sample has about 35,000 clones, with roughly 82% found just once. The sample in question was peripheral blood, obtained before any cancer treatment. The receptors derive from a male donor at least 60 years old with stage III squamous cell lung carcinoma.

The rearrangement joins TRBV27 to TRBJ1-6; D gene uncertain. Germline loops: CDR1 MNHEY, CDR2 SMNVEV (reference sequence). This CDR3 comprises 14 residues. Trimming left V 3 bases short and J 10 bases short, with 13 bases between. As DNA, the CDR3 is TGTGCCAGCAGTTTTGAGGGCGCGAAATCACCCCTCCACTTT. Translated, it gives CASSFEGAKSPLHF.

This sequence joins TRBV6-1 and TRBJ1-5, with TRBD1 matching 9 bases. Trimming at V came to 1 base and at J to 2 bases, leaving 3 bases not matched to a gene. This CDR3 spans 16 amino acids. CDR1 is MNHNS, CDR2 SASEGT, per germline. CDR3 region: CASSEGRDRGNQPQHF. The CDR3 DNA reads as TGTGCCAGCAGTGAAGGACGGGACAGGGGCAATCAGCCCCAGCATTTT.

V gene TRBV4-2 combines with J gene TRBJ2-7; TRBD2 matches at 9 bases. V lost 0 bases, J lost 0 bases, and 9 bases stayed unmatched. The germline CDR1 and CDR2 sequences are LGHNA and YNFKEQ. The CDR3 is made up of 18 amino acids. CDR3 protein: CASSQDGLAGVLSYEQYF. DNA of the CDR3: TGTGCCAGCAGCCAAGATGGGTTAGCGGGAGTCCTCTCCTACGAGCAGTACTTC.

The chain joins TRBV10-3 to TRBJ2-7, with 7 bases aligning to TRBD2. V was pared by 4 bases and J by 3 bases, with 6 bases of the junction left unmatched. There are 14 residues in the CDR3. Germline lookup yields CDR1 ENHRY and CDR2 SYGVKD. CDR3 in DNA: TGTGCCATCAGTGCCTTGGAGCGGGACTACGAGCAGTACTTC. Translated: CAISALERDYEQYF.

The chain links TRBV19 to TRBJ2-3; TRBD1 aligns across 8 bases. Germline V gives CDR1 LNHDA, CDR2 SQIVND (reference sequence). The CDR3 sequence is 15 residues long. The V segment lost 6 bases and the J segment 2 bases; nucleotides outside the gene matches: 7. The CDR3 coding sequence is TGTGCCAGTAGAATGCCGGGACAGGACACAGATACGCAGTATTTT. It specifies CASRMPGQDTDTQYF.

This chain links TRBV2 with TRBJ1-1, with D perhaps matching TRBD1 (5 bases). Trimming took 8 bases from V and 5 from J, leaving 6 bases between them. Looked up from germline, CDR1 is SNHLY and CDR2 is FYNNEI. This CDR3 has 10 residues. CDR3 sequence: CASGGTEAFF. CDR3 in DNA: TGTGCCAGCGGGGGGACTGAAGCTTTCTTT. Combining the CDR3 with reference TRBV2 and TRBJ1-1 gives the whole variable domain EPEVTQTPSHQVTQMGQEVILRCVPISNHLYFYWYRQILGQKVEFLVSFYNNEISEKSEIFDDQFSVERPDGSNFTLKIRSTKLEDSAMYFCASGGTEAFFGQGTRLTVV.

This chain joins TRBV4-2 and TRBJ1-2; a possible D gene is TRBD1 (6 bases). This CDR3 contains 13 residues. Germline V gene data show CDR1 as LGHNA and CDR2 as YNFKEQ. The V end lost 8 bases, the J end lost 5 bases, and 15 bases lay between the germline ends. CDR3 bases: TGTGCCAGCTCGCCCACAGGGCGGTATGGCTACACCTTC. Protein: CASSPTGRYGYTF.

The genes are TRBV6-6 and TRBJ1-2; no reliable D call. Germline V gene lookup returns CDR1 MNHNY and CDR2 SVGAGI (reference sequence). The CDR3 is 13 residues long. V lost 6 bases to trimming and J lost 0 bases, with 8 bases between them. Here the CDR3 reads CASSPGSNYGYTF. CDR3 nucleotide sequence: TGTGCCAGCAGCCCGGGATCTAACTATGGCTACACCTTC.

The chain combines TRBV5-1 with TRBJ2-7; no firm D call. The germline gives CDR1 SGHRS, CDR2 YFSETQ. The V gene lost 0 bases and the J gene lost 2 bases, with 9 bases spanning the gap. This CDR3 has 14 amino acids. The CDR3 DNA follows: TGCGCCAGCAGCTTGGGGTACAGCACCTACGAGCAGTACTTC. Encoded protein: CASSLGYSTYEQYF.

Only a few counts were recorded for this clone. This sequence joins TRBV7-9 and TRBJ2-6, with 9 bases identical to TRBD1. The CDR3 is 17 residues long. J was trimmed by 4 bases and V by 2 bases; bases with no gene match: 6. Per the germline V gene, CDR1 is SEHNR and CDR2 is FQNEAQ (reference sequence). The CDR3 here is CASSLYGQGTGANVLTF. CDR3 nucleotides: TGTGCCAGCAGCTTATACGGACAGGGGACCGGGGCCAACGTCCTGACTTTC.

This chain's CDR3 is CAASPLVGGYTF. DNA of the CDR3: TGTGCCGCATCCCCTCTCGTCGGAGGCTACACCTTC. The chain uses TRBV10-3 and TRBJ1-2; D remains unclear. V lost 11 bases and J lost 8, with 18 bases in between. CDR3 size: 12 residues. The germline V gene encodes CDR1 ENHRY and CDR2 SYGVKD.

The rearrangement joins TRBV7-2 to TRBJ2-7, with 7 bases identical to TRBD1. This CDR3 has 14 residues. Germline CDR1 and CDR2: SGHTA and FQGNSA. J lost 4 bases, V lost 5 bases, and 8 bases had no gene match. DNA of the CDR3: TGTGCCAGCAGCCGGACAGGAAATTCTTACGAGCAGTACTTC. Residues: CASSRTGNSYEQYF.

The chain carries TRBV15 and TRBJ2-3; TRBD2 agrees at 9 bases. The V gene end was trimmed by 0 bases and the J gene end by 2 bases; junction bases not matched to a gene: 6. CDR3 length equals 17 residues. Germline-derived CDR1 and CDR2 are LNHNV and YYDKDF (reference sequence). CDR3 nucleotides: TGTGCCACCAGCAGAGAGTGGTCTAGCGGGGACACAGATACGCAGTATTTT. Translation gives CATSREWSSGDTDTQYF.

The CDR3 reads CASSQGRGGQPQHF. The DNA of the CDR3 is TGCGCCAGCAGCCAAGGGAGGGGGGGTCAGCCCCAGCATTTT. The chain links TRBV4-1 to TRBJ1-5, with D maybe TRBD1 (6 bases). The germline gives CDR1 MGHRA, CDR2 YSYEKL. The length of the CDR3 is 14 residues. V was trimmed by 1 base and J by 6 bases, leaving 10 bases between them.

The CDR3 spells CASSPPETGYGYTF. For the CDR3, the DNA is TGTGCCAGCTCACCACCCGAAACAGGGTACGGCTACACCTTC. This chain links TRBV18 with TRBJ1-2; TRBD1 might be the D (6 bases). Trimming left V 0 bases short and J 8 bases short, with 13 bases between. The germline gives CDR1 KGHSH, CDR2 LQKENI. The CDR3 spans 14 residues.

The CDR3 loop is CASSSLDRAQPQHF. As DNA, the CDR3 is TGTGCCAGCAGTTCCCTCGACAGGGCGCAGCCCCAGCATTTT. The chain couples TRBV6-5 to TRBJ1-5; 7 positions agree with TRBD1. The CDR3 consists of 14 residues. After removal of 4 bases from V and 7 bases from J, the junction contained 7 bases not matched to a gene. The germline V gene encodes CDR1 MNHEY and CDR2 SVGAGI.

V and J are TRBV7-9 and TRBJ2-3; D possibly matches TRBD1 or TRBD2 (5 bases each). The CDR3 covers 13 residues. The germline gives CDR1 SEHNR, CDR2 FQNEAQ (reference sequence). V lost 5 bases and J lost 4, with 10 bases in between. The CDR3 DNA sequence: TGTGCCAGCAGCCCGGGACGGGCAGATACGCAGTATTTT. Translated: CASSPGRADTQYF.

This chain uses TRBV19 with TRBJ1-3; unclear D gene. The CDR3 is 13 amino acids. Germline V lookup: CDR1 LNHDA, CDR2 SQIVND (reference sequence). V gave up 3 bases and J gave up 2 bases, with 5 bases separating them. CDR3 protein: CASSISAGNTIYF. The CDR3 nucleotides read TGTGCCAGTAGTATCTCAGCTGGAAACACCATATATTTT.

This clone has a handful of counts. This chain uses TRBV4-2 with TRBJ2-2; TRBD2 matches 8 bases. The trim removed 4 bases at V and 6 bases at J, leaving 7 bases unmatched. This CDR3 is built from 15 residues. Germline V gene sequence: CDR1 LGHNA, CDR2 YNFKEQ. CDR3: CASSPGGARAGELFF. CDR3 in DNA: TGTGCCAGCAGCCCCGGGGGGGCAAGGGCCGGGGAGCTGTTTTTT.

The rearrangement uses TRBV7-6 and TRBJ2-7, with D perhaps TRBD1 (6 bases). This CDR3 is 14 amino acids long. Germline values: CDR1 SGHVS, CDR2 FNYEAQ. Trimming shortened V by 1 base and J by 2 bases, and 9 bases separated the two germline ends. The CDR3 nucleotides read TGTGCCAGCAGCTTAGGGGCAGGGGCCTACGAGCAGTACTTC. Encoded protein: CASSLGAGAYEQYF.

J is TRBJ2-7 and V is TRBV21-1; TRBD2, the table's D call, lacks a check against the DNA. TRBV21-1 is a pseudogene. The CDR3 is 13 amino acids. CDR3 bases: TGTGCCAGCAGGGGGGGTAGTGTCAACGAGCAGTACTTC. This sequence encodes CASRGGSVNEQYF.

The chain carries TRBV5-4 and TRBJ2-1; 9 bases fit TRBD1. CDR1 is SGHNT and CDR2 is YYREEE in the germline V gene (reference sequence). V shed 2 bases, J shed 9 bases, and the junction held 9 bases outside the gene matches. This CDR3 contains 15 residues. The CDR3 DNA reads TGTGCCAGCAGCTTCGGACAGGGGAGTTTAGGTGAGCAGTTCTTC. It codes for CASSFGQGSLGEQFF.

This clone appeared a single time. CDR3 in amino acids: CASSVNGIGQMTGELFF. In DNA, the CDR3 is TGTGCCAGCAGCGTGAACGGGATTGGGCAGATGACCGGGGAGCTGTTTTTT. J is TRBJ2-2 and V is TRBV9; D is possibly TRBD2 (5 bases). Germline V gives CDR1 SGDLS, CDR2 YYNGEE. The CDR3 runs 17 residues. Trimming pared 2 bases from V and 5 bases from J, leaving 19 bases between.

This chain connects TRBV2 to TRBJ2-1, with 8 positions matching TRBD1. J lost 6 bases, V lost 5 bases, and 6 bases had no gene match. The CDR3 is 14 amino acids. CDR1 and CDR2 from the germline V gene are SNHLY and FYNNEI. For the CDR3, the DNA is TGTGCCAGCAGTCCAGGGACAGGTTTCAATGAGCAGTTCTTC. Encoded protein: CASSPGTGFNEQFF. Full variable domain (outside the CDR3, taken from reference TRBV2 and TRBJ2-1): EPEVTQTPSHQVTQMGQEVILRCVPISNHLYFYWYRQILGQKVEFLVSFYNNEISEKSEIFDDQFSVERPDGSNFTLKIRSTKLEDSAMYFCASSPGTGFNEQFFGPGTRLTVL.

This clone occurred once. J is TRBJ2-1 and V is TRBV5-4; D gene uncertain. Trimming removed 0 bases at V and 14 bases at J, with 18 bases between. The CDR3 has 14 residues. Germline CDR1 reads SGHNT; CDR2 reads YYREEE (reference sequence). The CDR3 reads CASSLAQYSSQEFF. The CDR3 nucleotides read TGTGCCAGCAGCTTGGCCCAATATAGCTCGCAGGAGTTCTTC.

The chain links TRBV6-5 to TRBJ1-1, with TRBD1 matching 10 bases. Trimming at V came to 9 bases and at J to 1 base, leaving 8 bases not matched to a gene. Germline V gives CDR1 MNHEY, CDR2 SVGAGI. The CDR3 runs to 15 residues. This CDR3 is CASRRDRGPNTEAFF. In nucleotides, the CDR3 is TGTGCCAGTCGGAGGGACAGGGGCCCGAACACTGAAGCTTTCTTT.